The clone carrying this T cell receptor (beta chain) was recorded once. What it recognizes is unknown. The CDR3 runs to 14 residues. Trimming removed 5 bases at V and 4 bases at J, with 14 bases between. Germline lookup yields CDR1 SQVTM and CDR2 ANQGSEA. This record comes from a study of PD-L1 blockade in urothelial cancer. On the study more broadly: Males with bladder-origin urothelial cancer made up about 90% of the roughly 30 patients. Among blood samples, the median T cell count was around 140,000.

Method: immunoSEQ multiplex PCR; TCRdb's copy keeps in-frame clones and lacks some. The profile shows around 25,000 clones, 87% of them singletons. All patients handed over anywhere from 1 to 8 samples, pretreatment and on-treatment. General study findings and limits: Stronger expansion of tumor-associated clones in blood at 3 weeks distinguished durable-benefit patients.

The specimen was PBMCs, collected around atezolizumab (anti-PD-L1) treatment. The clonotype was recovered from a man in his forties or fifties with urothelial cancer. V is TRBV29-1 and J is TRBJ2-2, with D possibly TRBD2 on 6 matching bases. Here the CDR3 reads CSVTGTQSTGELFF. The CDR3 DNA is TGCAGCGTTACCGGGACTCAAAGCACCGGGGAGCTGTTTTTT.